This is a list of T cell receptor beta chains from one sample in a study of blood T cell repertoires in COVID-19. Data came from immunoSEQ multiplex PCR; TCRdb stores just in-frame clones and leaves some out. The profile shows 270,000 or so clones, approximately 87% of them singletons. The sequencing sample was made of peripheral blood. The receptor set was obtained from a woman aged 25-40 years with COVID-19, enrolled during active disease. Both conserved end residues are part of each CDR3. D genes are given only for firm matches. Size values are once, few and many counts, or a class for expanded clones, and some rows have none.

CDR3: CASSLAATGFATNEKLFF
DNA: TGTGCCAGCAGCTTGGCCGCTACAGGGTTTGCAACTAATGAAAAACTGTTTTTT
J: TRBJ1-4
size: -
V: TRBV5-5
D: -

CDR3: CASSSHRPPYNEQFF
DNA: TGTGCCAGCAGCTCCCACAGGCCCCCTTACAATGAGCAGTTCTTC
J: TRBJ2-1
size: once
V: TRBV7-2
D: -

CDR3: CASSWGTGGGYTF
DNA: TGTGCCAGCAGTTGGGGTACAGGGGGCGGCTACACCTTC
J: TRBJ1-2
size: -
V: TRBV12-3/TRBV12-4
D: TRBD1

CDR3: CASRTGGSIDEQYF
DNA: TGTGCCAGCAGGACAGGGGGCAGTATCGACGAGCAGTACTTC
J: TRBJ2-7
size: -
V: TRBV27
D: TRBD1

CDR3: CASSLPGTEQYF
DNA: TGTGCCAGCAGTTTGCCGGGTACCGAGCAGTACTTC
J: TRBJ2-7
size: -
V: TRBV28
D: -

CDR3: CASSLVATGNTEAFF
DNA: TGCGCCAGCAGCTTGGTGGCGACAGGGAACACTGAAGCTTTCTTT
J: TRBJ1-1
size: -
V: TRBV5-1
D: -

CDR3: CASSYDRDSYEQYF
DNA: TGTGCCAGCAGTTATGACAGGGACTCCTACGAGCAGTACTTC
J: TRBJ2-7
size: -
V: TRBV2
D: TRBD1

CDR3: CASSPQTASTDTQYF
DNA: TGTGCCAGCTCACCACAGACAGCGAGCACAGATACGCAGTATTTT
J: TRBJ2-3
size: few
V: TRBV18
D: -

CDR3: CASSYSLRTGVEKLFF
DNA: TGTGCCAGCAGTTACTCGCTCAGGACAGGGGTCGAAAAACTGTTTTTT
J: TRBJ1-4
size: -
V: TRBV6-5
D: TRBD1

CDR3: CASSFDARETQYF
DNA: TGTGCCAGCAGTTTCGATGCGAGAGAGACCCAGTACTTC
J: TRBJ2-5
size: many
V: TRBV28
D: -

CDR3: CATGVQGNNEQFF
DNA: TGTGCCACGGGGGTACAGGGCAACAATGAGCAGTTCTTC
J: TRBJ2-1
size: -
V: TRBV24-1
D: -

CDR3: CASSQVQVPYEQYF
DNA: TGCGCCAGCAGCCAAGTGCAGGTTCCCTACGAGCAGTACTTC
J: TRBJ2-7
size: few
V: TRBV4-1
D: -

CDR3: CASSLSFRRAPTNEKLFF
DNA: TGTGCCAGCAGTTTATCGTTTCGCAGGGCACCAACTAATGAAAAACTGTTTTTT
J: TRBJ1-4
size: once
V: TRBV28
D: -

CDR3: CASSYTDHYEQYF
DNA: TGTGCCAGCAGCTATACTGATCACTACGAGCAGTACTTC
J: TRBJ2-7
size: -
V: TRBV11-2
D: -

CDR3: CASSAGPGDTQYF
DNA: TGCGCCAGCAGCGCCGGGCCAGGGGATACGCAGTATTTT
J: TRBJ2-3
size: -
V: TRBV10-1
D: -

CDR3: CASSSNSLYNEQFF
DNA: TGTGCCAGCAGCTCCAATAGTCTTTACAATGAGCAGTTCTTC
J: TRBJ2-1
size: few
V: TRBV11-3
D: -

CDR3: CASSLETGNGYTF
DNA: TGCGCCAGCAGCTTGGAGACAGGCAATGGCTACACCTTC
J: TRBJ1-2
size: -
V: TRBV5-1
D: -

CDR3: CASSPSSGVNTGELFF
DNA: TGTGCCAGCTCACCATCGAGCGGGGTGAACACCGGGGAGTTGTTTTTT
J: TRBJ2-2
size: -
V: TRBV18
D: TRBD2

CDR3: CASTSGGAVQETQYF
DNA: TGTGCCAGCACCAGCGGGGGGGCCGTCCAAGAGACCCAGTACTTC
J: TRBJ2-5
size: -
V: TRBV6-5
D: TRBD2

CDR3: CAWSSGTLWAGELFF
DNA: TGTGCCTGGAGTTCCGGGACATTGTGGGCCGGGGAGCTGTTTTTT
J: TRBJ2-2
size: once
V: TRBV30
D: -

CDR3: CASSYQAGNGGTIYF
DNA: TGTGCCAGCAGTTACCAGGCAGGCAACGGCGGGACCATATATTTT
J: TRBJ1-3
size: -
V: TRBV6-5
D: -

CDR3: CASSLRTSGVSGQYF
DNA: TGTGCCAGCAGCTTAAGGACTAGCGGGGTCTCCGGGCAGTACTTC
J: TRBJ2-7
size: -
V: TRBV27
D: TRBD2

CDR3: CASTWEGSYEQYF
DNA: TGTGCCAGCACCTGGGAGGGTTCCTACGAGCAGTACTTC
J: TRBJ2-7
size: -
V: TRBV25-1
D: TRBD2

CDR3: CASSDGPNAEAFF
DNA: TGTGCCAGCAGCGATGGCCCCAACGCTGAAGCTTTCTTT
J: TRBJ1-1
size: -
V: TRBV11-3
D: -

CDR3: CASSLVQGVGNQPQHF
DNA: TGTGCCAGCAGCTTAGTACAGGGGGTGGGCAATCAGCCCCAGCATTTT
J: TRBJ1-5
size: -
V: TRBV11-2
D: TRBD1

CDR3: CASSQAGADTQYF
DNA: TGTGCCAGCAGCCAAGCGGGGGCAGATACGCAGTATTTT
J: TRBJ2-3
size: few
V: TRBV3-1/TRBV3-2
D: -

CDR3: CASSFPTPGTGGQYQETQYF
DNA: TGTGCCAGCAGTTTCCCCACCCCCGGGACAGGGGGTCAATACCAAGAGACCCAGTACTTC
J: TRBJ2-5
size: -
V: TRBV7-6
D: TRBD1

CDR3: CASSSQDSTEAFF
DNA: TGTGCCAGCAGCTCCCAGGACAGCACTGAAGCTTTCTTT
J: TRBJ1-1
size: -
V: TRBV5-4
D: -

CDR3: CATSPNRGLQETQYF
DNA: TGTGCCACCAGCCCAAACAGGGGGCTCCAAGAGACCCAGTACTTC
J: TRBJ2-5
size: -
V: TRBV24-1
D: TRBD1

CDR3: CASSPPDTNSPLHF
DNA: TGTGCCAGCAGCCCTCCGGACACGAATTCACCCCTCCACTTT
J: TRBJ1-6
size: -
V: TRBV3-1/TRBV3-2
D: -

CDR3: CASSLTYVRDSGNTIYF
DNA: TGTGCCAGCAGCTTAACGTATGTGAGAGATTCTGGAAACACCATATATTTT
J: TRBJ1-3
size: -
V: TRBV7-9
D: -

CDR3: CASSIRAWTGKYNEQFF
DNA: TGTGCCAGTAGTATTAGAGCTTGGACAGGGAAATACAATGAGCAGTTCTTC
J: TRBJ2-1
size: -
V: TRBV19
D: TRBD1

CDR3: CASSGLGVAGGPGLFF
DNA: TGTGCCAGCAGTGGATTGGGCGTAGCGGGGGGGCCGGGGCTGTTTTTT
J: TRBJ2-2
size: -
V: TRBV25-1
D: TRBD2

CDR3: CASSWPGEGTTNEKLFF
DNA: TGTGCCAGCAGTTGGCCCGGAGAGGGAACAACTAATGAAAAACTGTTTTTT
J: TRBJ1-4
size: -
V: TRBV28
D: -

CDR3: CASSIIGELFF
DNA: TGTGCCAGTAGTATTATCGGGGAGCTGTTTTTT
J: TRBJ2-2
size: -
V: TRBV19
D: -

CDR3: CASSGRDRGFSYNSPLHF
DNA: TGTGCCAGCAGTGGCCGGGACAGGGGATTCTCCTATAATTCACCCCTCCACTTT
J: TRBJ1-6
size: -
V: TRBV2
D: TRBD1

CDR3: CASSQVGKNTKQPQHF
DNA: TGCGCCAGCAGCCAAGTAGGTAAAAACACTAAACAGCCCCAGCATTTT
J: TRBJ1-5
size: -
V: TRBV4-1
D: -

CDR3: CASSPGGAPNQPQHF
DNA: TGTGCCAGCAGCCCAGGGGGTGCCCCCAATCAGCCCCAGCATTTT
J: TRBJ1-5
size: -
V: TRBV2
D: TRBD1

CDR3: CASSGHRDRAGNTIYF
DNA: TGTGCCAGCAGTGGGCACCGGGACAGGGCTGGAAACACCATATATTTT
J: TRBJ1-3
size: once
V: TRBV25-1
D: TRBD1

CDR3: CSVTVRTEAFF
DNA: TGCAGTGTCACGGTACGGACTGAAGCTTTCTTT
J: TRBJ1-1
size: -
V: TRBV20-1
D: -

CDR3: CASSLPGMLVSETQYF
DNA: TGTGCCAGCAGCTTACCGGGAATGCTGGTTTCGGAGACCCAGTACTTC
J: TRBJ2-5
size: -
V: TRBV7-9
D: -

CDR3: CASSPQVRAFYGYTF
DNA: TGTGCCAGCAGTCCGCAGGTGAGGGCTTTCTATGGCTACACCTTC
J: TRBJ1-2
size: -
V: TRBV28
D: -

CDR3: CASSTTGGGAYEQYF
DNA: TGTGCCAGCAGCACGACAGGGGGCGGCGCCTACGAGCAGTACTTC
J: TRBJ2-7
size: -
V: TRBV5-8
D: TRBD1

CDR3: CASREGATNNYGYTF
DNA: TGTGCCAGCCGCGAGGGGGCGACTAATAACTATGGCTACACCTTC
J: TRBJ1-2
size: -
V: TRBV18
D: TRBD1

CDR3: CASSFLTRTDGGYTF
DNA: TGTGCCAGCAGCTTCCTCACCCGGACAGACGGGGGCTACACCTTC
J: TRBJ1-2
size: once
V: TRBV9
D: -

CDR3: CASSQVARAGVGGRETQYF
DNA: TGCGCCAGCAGCCAAGTAGCAAGAGCGGGGGTTGGTGGTCGGGAGACCCAGTACTTC
J: TRBJ2-5
size: -
V: TRBV4-1
D: TRBD2

CDR3: CAWSADSGQPQHF
DNA: TGTGCCTGGAGCGCCGACAGCGGGCAGCCCCAGCATTTT
J: TRBJ1-5
size: few
V: TRBV30
D: -

CDR3: CASAQGTDTQYF
DNA: TGTGCCAGCGCACAGGGTACAGATACGCAGTATTTT
J: TRBJ2-3
size: -
V: TRBV10-3
D: -

CDR3: CASSYSHSSGNTIYF
DNA: TGTGCCAGCAGTTACTCGCACAGTTCTGGAAACACCATATATTTT
J: TRBJ1-3
size: -
V: TRBV6-5
D: -

CDR3: CAIRETTGPPLHF
DNA: TGTGCCATCAGGGAGACTACAGGGCCACCCCTCCACTTT
J: TRBJ1-6
size: few
V: TRBV10-3
D: -

CDR3: CASRGSGGQYQETQYF
DNA: TGTGCCAGCAGGGGTAGCGGGGGGCAGTACCAAGAGACCCAGTACTTC
J: TRBJ2-5
size: once
V: TRBV2
D: TRBD2

CDR3: CSVEVGRGYTF
DNA: TGCAGCGTTGAAGTAGGGAGGGGCTACACCTTC
J: TRBJ1-2
size: -
V: TRBV29-1
D: -

CDR3: CASSQPDRINSPLHF
DNA: TGCGCCAGCAGTCAACCGGACAGGATTAATTCACCCCTCCACTTT
J: TRBJ1-6
size: -
V: TRBV23-1
D: TRBD1

CDR3: CARETGEASMNTEAFF
DNA: TGTGCCAGGGAGACAGGGGAGGCTTCAATGAACACTGAAGCTTTCTTT
J: TRBJ1-1
size: -
V: TRBV2
D: TRBD1